A single sample is the source of the 3 T cell receptor beta chains below, sequenced in a study of shared clonotypes between healthy human individuals. The naive CD8 fraction comprised CD45RO-negative cells positively selected for CCR7 and excluded terminally differentiated effector memory CD45RA+ cells. Some clones are missing from TCRdb's copy, which holds only in-frame ones; the method was immunoSEQ multiplex PCR. The data hold 2 million to 2.5 million clones, with about 92% observed a single time. Source material: naive CD8+ T cells from PBMCs. These receptors were taken from a young man in good health. Some clones in this sample may be carry-over from other donors' samples.

There are a few counts of this clone. This chain uses TRBV7-9 with TRBJ1-2; no definite D call. Germline loops: CDR1 SEHNR, CDR2 FQNEAQ (reference sequence). The V end was cut by 2 bases, the J end by 4 bases, with 8 bases between. This CDR3 region has 13 residues. DNA for the CDR3: TGTGCCAGCAGCTTATCCCAGCTCTATGGCTACACCTTC. This encodes CASSLSQLYGYTF.

The chain carries TRBV29-1 and TRBJ1-2, with a tentative D call TRBD1 (5 bases). V lost 6 bases to trimming and J lost 5 bases, with 19 bases between them. The CDR3 runs to 14 residues. Per the germline V gene, CDR1 is SQVTM and CDR2 is ANQGSEA. Here the CDR3 DNA reads TGCAGCGTAGGATCGGGGGTCCACTCGTATGGCTACACCTTC. Encoded protein: CSVGSGVHSYGYTF.

This clone was seen once. The CDR3 coding sequence is TGTGCCAGTAGTATTGCAGACATAAACTATGGCTACACCTTC. It specifies CASSIADINYGYTF. The rearrangement joins TRBV19 to TRBJ1-2; no firm D call. Per germline, CDR1 LNHDA and CDR2 SQIVND (reference sequence). Trimming took off 3 bases at V and 2 bases at J, with 10 bases between the two ends. There are 14 residues in the CDR3.